The clone carrying this TCR beta chain was counted ten times or more. The record originates from a study of T cells of healthy individuals. TCRdb re-called the 5' RACE reads with MiXCR, one entry per CDR3 protein. This table holds around 53,000 distinct CDR3 sequences, about 15% found once. Germline V lookup: CDR1 LGHNA, CDR2 YNFKEQ. Germline trimming cut 3 bases from V and 5 bases from J; bases unmatched to any gene: 10. The CDR3 is 17 amino acids. The origin of this receptor is a human donor in good health. This chain links TRBV4-2 with TRBJ1-6; 7 nucleotides agree with TRBD1. The CDR3 DNA is TGTGCCAGCAGCCACCTTCAGACAGGGCCCCATAATTCACCCCTCCACTTT. It yields the protein CASSHLQTGPHNSPLHF.